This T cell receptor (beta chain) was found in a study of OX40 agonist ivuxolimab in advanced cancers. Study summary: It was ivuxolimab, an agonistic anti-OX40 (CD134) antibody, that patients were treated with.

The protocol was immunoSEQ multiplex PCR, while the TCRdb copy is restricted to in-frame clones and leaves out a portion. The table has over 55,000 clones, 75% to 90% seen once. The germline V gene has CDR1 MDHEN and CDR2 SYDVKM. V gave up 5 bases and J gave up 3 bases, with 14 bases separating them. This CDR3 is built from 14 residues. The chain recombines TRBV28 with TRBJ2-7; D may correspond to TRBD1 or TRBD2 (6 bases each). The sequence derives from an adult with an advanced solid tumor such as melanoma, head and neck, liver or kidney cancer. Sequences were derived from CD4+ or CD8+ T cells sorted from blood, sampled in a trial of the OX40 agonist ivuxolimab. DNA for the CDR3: TGTGCCAGCAGTCTAGGGGGGTACCTCTACGAGCAGTACTTC. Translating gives CASSLGGYLYEQYF.